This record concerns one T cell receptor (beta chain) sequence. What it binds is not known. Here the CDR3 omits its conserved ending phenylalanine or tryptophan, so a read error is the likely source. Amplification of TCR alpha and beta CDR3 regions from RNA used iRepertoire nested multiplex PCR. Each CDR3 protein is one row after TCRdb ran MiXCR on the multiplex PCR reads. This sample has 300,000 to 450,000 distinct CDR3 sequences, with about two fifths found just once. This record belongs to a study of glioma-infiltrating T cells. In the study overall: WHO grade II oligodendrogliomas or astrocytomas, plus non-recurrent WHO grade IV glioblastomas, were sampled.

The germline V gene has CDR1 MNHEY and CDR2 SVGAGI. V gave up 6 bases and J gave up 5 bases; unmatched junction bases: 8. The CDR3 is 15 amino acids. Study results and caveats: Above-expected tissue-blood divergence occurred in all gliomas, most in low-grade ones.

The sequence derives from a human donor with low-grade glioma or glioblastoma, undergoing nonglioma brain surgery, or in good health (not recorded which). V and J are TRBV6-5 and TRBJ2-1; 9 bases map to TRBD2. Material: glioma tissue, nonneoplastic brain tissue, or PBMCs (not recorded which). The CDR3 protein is CASRRVLAGDNEQFL. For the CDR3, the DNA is TGTGCCAGCAGAAGGGTGTTAGCGGGGGACAATGAGCAGTTCTTA.